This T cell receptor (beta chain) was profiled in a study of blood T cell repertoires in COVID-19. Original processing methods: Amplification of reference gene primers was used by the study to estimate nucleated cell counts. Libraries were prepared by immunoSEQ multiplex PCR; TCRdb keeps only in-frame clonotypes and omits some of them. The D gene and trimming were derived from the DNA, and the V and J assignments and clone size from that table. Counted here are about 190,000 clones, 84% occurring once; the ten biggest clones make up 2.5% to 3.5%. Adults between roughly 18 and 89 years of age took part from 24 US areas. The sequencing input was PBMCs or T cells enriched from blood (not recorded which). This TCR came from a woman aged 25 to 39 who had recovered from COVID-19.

The CDR3 reads CASSVAGGTDTQYF. The DNA of the CDR3 is TGTGCCAGCAGTGTAGCGGGGGGGACAGATACGCAGTATTTT. The J gene is TRBJ2-3, the V gene TRBV6-4, with 11 nucleotides matching TRBD2. V trimming: 4 bases; J trimming: 3 bases; junction bases outside the gene matches: 0. The length of the CDR3 is 14 residues. Germline V gives CDR1 MRHNA, CDR2 SNTAGT.